The clone carrying this T cell receptor (beta chain) has ten or more counts. The antigen remains undetermined. The data originate from a study of early T cells in non-severe SARS-CoV-2 infection. The overall study: Chains were not paired, and sequencing was done on bulk RNA from unsorted whole blood. Study-level points and caveats: Private and CD4 specificities were missed by VDJdb matching, which favored anti-spike CD8 responses.

The J segment lost 4 bases and the V segment lost 4 bases, leaving 7 bases of the junction unmatched. The germline gives CDR1 KGHSH, CDR2 LQKENI. This CDR3 has 15 residues. As part of library construction, unique molecular identifiers were attached to individual cDNA molecules. TCRdb analysed the 5' RACE reads with MiXCR anew, one entry per CDR3 protein. The data contain 60,000 to 65,000 distinct CDR3 sequences, about 10% of them singletons. The chain is built from TRBV18 and TRBJ2-7; 10 nucleotides align to TRBD2. The sample here was whole blood, taken at baseline. The TCR was taken from an adult who was a healthcare worker with PCR-confirmed SARS-CoV-2 infection or an uninfected control (not recorded which). The CDR3 spells CASSLLAGARYEQYF. The CDR3 bases are TGTGCCAGCTCACTTCTAGCGGGAGCACGGTACGAGCAGTACTTC.